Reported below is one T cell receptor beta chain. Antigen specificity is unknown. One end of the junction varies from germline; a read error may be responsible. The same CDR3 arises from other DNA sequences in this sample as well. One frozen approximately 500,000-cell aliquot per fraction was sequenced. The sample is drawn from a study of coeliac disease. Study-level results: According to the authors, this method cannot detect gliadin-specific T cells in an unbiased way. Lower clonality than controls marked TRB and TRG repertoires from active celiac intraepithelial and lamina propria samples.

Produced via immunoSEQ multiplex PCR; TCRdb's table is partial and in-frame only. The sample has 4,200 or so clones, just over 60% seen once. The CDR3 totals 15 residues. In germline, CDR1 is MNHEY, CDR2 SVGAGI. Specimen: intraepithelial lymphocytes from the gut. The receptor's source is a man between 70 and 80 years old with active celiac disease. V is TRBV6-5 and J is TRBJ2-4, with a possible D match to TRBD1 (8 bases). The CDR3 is CASSGTGEGKNIQYF. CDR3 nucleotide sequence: TGCGCCAGCAGCGGGACAGGAGAAGGCAAAAACATTCAGTACTTC.